These T cell receptor beta chains were read from a single sample in a study of T cells in Graves' hyperthyroidism and ophthalmopathy. Via MiXCR, TCRdb re-called the multiplex PCR reads, giving one row per CDR3 protein. Here the sample spans under 400,000 distinct CDR3 sequences, around 14% being singletons. Sequencing was carried out using blood. The receptors here all came from a woman in her sixties or seventies with Graves' hyperthyroidism. Both conserved end residues are part of each CDR3. Each record gives: J gene, V gene, clone size, D gene, CDR3 protein, CDR3 DNA. The D gene is left open where the match is weak. A row's size may be missing; if present it is once, few, many or a size class.

TRBJ1-1	TRBV28	many	-	CASSFSLNTEAFF	TGTGCCAGCAGTTTTTCACTGAACACTGAAGCTTTCTTT
TRBJ2-7	TRBV5-5	-	TRBD1	CASTPPRTGPYEQYF	TGTGCCAGCACCCCACCCAGGACAGGGCCCTACGAGCAGTACTTC
TRBJ1-2	TRBV19	-	-	CASKGYGYTF	TGTGCCAGTAAGGGCTATGGCTACACCTTC
TRBJ1-5	TRBV20-1	many	TRBD1	CSARVTGDQPQHF	TGCAGTGCTAGAGTAACAGGGGATCAGCCCCAGCATTTT
TRBJ1-1	TRBV18	many	TRBD1	CASSGQKNTEAFF	TGTGCCAGCTCGGGACAGAAGAACACTGAAGCTTTCTTT
TRBJ1-5	TRBV6-6	few	TRBD1	CASSYSGTGNQPQHF	TGTGCCAGCAGTTACTCCGGGACAGGAAATCAGCCCCAGCATTTT
TRBJ2-7	TRBV6-4	-	-	CANSSISYEQYF	TGTGCCAACAGTTCAATATCCTACGAGCAGTACTTC
TRBJ1-2	TRBV12-3/TRBV12-4	many	-	CASSFGQAYGYTF	TGTGCCAGCAGTTTCGGCCAGGCATATGGCTACACCTTC
TRBJ1-6	TRBV19	-	-	CASSRPNSDNSPLHF	TGTGCCAGTAGTAGGCCCAACAGTGATAATTCACCCCTCCACTTT
TRBJ2-7	TRBV27	many	-	CASSLKTSSDLDEQYF	TGTGCCAGCAGTTTGAAGACTAGTAGCGACCTGGACGAGCAGTACTTC
TRBJ1-4	TRBV12-3/TRBV12-4	many	-	CASSPDMREKLFF	TGTGCCAGCAGTCCCGACATGCGGGAAAAACTGTTTTTT
TRBJ1-2	TRBV15	-	-	CATSTGTPAGYTF	TGTGCCACCAGTACCGGGACCCCGGCTGGCTACACCTTC
TRBJ2-2	TRBV9	many	TRBD2	CASSVTSGANTGELFF	TGTGCCAGCAGCGTTACTAGCGGGGCGAACACCGGGGAGCTGTTTTTT
TRBJ1-5	TRBV12-3/TRBV12-4	-	-	CASGSSQGLQPQHF	TGTGCCAGCGGGTCGAGCCAGGGCCTTCAGCCCCAGCATTTT
TRBJ2-1	TRBV29-1	-	TRBD2	CSAKASGSVNEQFF	TGCAGCGCAAAAGCTAGCGGGAGTGTTAATGAGCAGTTCTTC
TRBJ2-3	TRBV28	many	-	CASSGDTQYF	TGTGCCAGCAGTGGAGATACGCAGTATTTT
TRBJ1-2	TRBV7-3	-	-	CASSSDPYLNSGTTGGYTF	TGTGCCAGCAGCTCCGATCCGTACTTAAACTCCGGGACCACGGGTGGCTACACCTTC
TRBJ1-2	TRBV20-1	-	TRBD1	CSARDPRTGHYGYTF	TGCAGTGCTAGAGATCCGAGGACAGGGCATTATGGCTACACCTTC
TRBJ2-1	TRBV7-2	many	TRBD2	CASSLGSGRAPYNEQFF	TGTGCCAGCAGCTTAGGGAGCGGGAGGGCCCCCTACAATGAGCAGTTCTTC
TRBJ2-2	TRBV12-3/TRBV12-4	many	-	CASSSRLGGELFF	TGTGCCAGCAGTTCCCGCCTGGGCGGGGAGCTGTTTTTT
TRBJ2-3	TRBV29-1	-	TRBD2	CSVGWASGSTDTQYF	TGCAGCGTGGGGTGGGCTAGCGGGAGCACAGATACGCAGTATTTT
TRBJ2-5	TRBV10-3	-	-	CATQRAEGETQYF	TGTGCCACCCAGAGGGCGGAGGGAGAGACCCAGTACTTC
TRBJ1-2	TRBV20-1	few	-	CSASPRGDGYTF	TGCAGTGCCAGTCCGAGAGGGGACGGCTACACCTTC
TRBJ2-7	TRBV10-3	-	TRBD1	CAVNRGSGSYEQYF	TGTGCCGTCAACAGGGGCTCAGGGTCCTACGAGCAGTACTTC
TRBJ2-3	TRBV28	-	-	CASSPLLLQGPTDTQYF	TGTGCCAGCAGCCCCCTCCTCCTTCAAGGACCCACAGATACGCAGTATTTT
TRBJ2-1	TRBV2	many	-	CASSQRGNEQFF	TGTGCCAGCAGTCAACGAGGAAATGAGCAGTTCTTC
TRBJ2-3	TRBV4-1	few	TRBD2	CASSQDPPTTSGRYTDTQYF	TGCGCCAGCAGCCAAGACCCCCCCACGACTAGCGGGAGGTACACAGATACGCAGTATTTT
TRBJ2-1	TRBV5-4	-	TRBD2	CASSLRFTSGRALEQFF	TGTGCCAGCAGCTTGAGGTTTACTAGCGGGAGGGCCCTTGAGCAGTTCTTC
TRBJ2-7	TRBV15	few	-	CATSRGGLMKQYF	TGTGCCACCAGCAGAGGGGGGTTGATGAAGCAGTACTTC
TRBJ2-3	TRBV9	many	TRBD2	CASSGSRGLAIPDTQYF	TGTGCCAGCAGCGGTTCCCGGGGACTAGCAATCCCAGATACGCAGTATTTT
TRBJ2-2	TRBV11-2	few	TRBD2	CASSFSGLAGHTGELFF	TGTGCCAGCAGCTTTTCGGGACTAGCGGGGCACACCGGGGAGCTGTTTTTT
TRBJ1-2	TRBV18	many	TRBD1	CASSPPKGAGANYGYTF	TGTGCCAGCTCACCACCGAAGGGGGCGGGGGCTAACTATGGCTACACCTTC
TRBJ2-5	TRBV27	many	TRBD2	CASSRRLAGGETQYF	TGTGCCAGCAGTCGAAGACTAGCGGGAGGAGAGACCCAGTACTTC
TRBJ2-3	TRBV12-3/TRBV12-4	-	TRBD2	CASSSRASGSTDTQYF	TGTGCCAGCAGTTCGAGGGCTAGCGGGAGCACAGATACGCAGTATTTT
TRBJ2-3	TRBV6-1	many	TRBD2	CASSLLAHSPDTQYF	TGTGCCAGCAGCTTACTAGCGCACTCGCCAGATACGCAGTATTTT
TRBJ2-5	TRBV28	few	TRBD1	CASSYPGQGKETQYF	TGTGCCAGCAGTTATCCGGGACAGGGGAAAGAGACCCAGTACTTC
TRBJ2-7	TRBV10-3	many	-	CAISESNYEQYF	TGTGCCATCAGTGAGTCAAACTACGAGCAGTACTTC
TRBJ2-7	TRBV19	-	-	CASSIGEGSSYEQYF	TGTGCCAGTAGTATAGGCGAAGGTTCTTCCTACGAGCAGTACTTC